These 3 T cell receptor beta chains came from one sample sequenced in a study of CD8+ T cells in alopecia areata. Extracted from the samples, RNA was reverse transcribed into cDNA to serve as the sequencing template. Profiled with immunoSEQ multiplex PCR; TCRdb holds only in-frame clones, not every one. The sample lists under 350,000 clones; about three fifths were seen once. The treatment denotes: oral pan-JAK inhibitor, 5-10 mg twice daily. The sequencing used CD4+ T cells sorted from blood, collected at week 24, from a patient treated with tofacitinib. The receptor source for this set is a human donor with alopecia areata.

The rearrangement joins TRBV27 to TRBJ1-1; possibly TRBD1 for D (5 bases). Germline V gene lookup returns CDR1 MNHEY and CDR2 SMNVEV (reference sequence). V was trimmed by 1 base and J by 8 bases, leaving 20 bases between them. The CDR3 length is 16 residues. CDR3 in DNA: TGTGCCAGCAGTTTATATCCCGGGGCGGGCAGACTAGAAGCTTTCTTT. This gives the protein CASSLYPGAGRLEAFF.

The gene calls are TRBV30 and TRBJ1-3, with D unresolved. CDR1 is GTSNPN and CDR2 is SVGIG in the germline V gene (reference sequence). Trimming removed 3 bases at V and 8 bases at J, with 8 bases between. There are 11 residues in the CDR3. The CDR3 nucleotides are TGTGCCTGGAGGCGGGGAGACACCATATATTTT. Translation gives CAWRRGDTIYF.

This clone was seen a few times. The rearrangement uses TRBV30 and TRBJ1-2; D gene uncertain. Germline V gene lookup returns CDR1 GTSNPN and CDR2 SVGIG (reference sequence). V lost 1 base and J lost 8, with 14 bases in between. This CDR3 comprises 13 residues. CDR3 nucleotide sequence: TGTGCCTGGAGTGACCCCGGAACTAGGGGCTACACCTTC. It codes for CAWSDPGTRGYTF.